This paragraph covers one T cell receptor (beta chain) sequence. Per the authors' pipeline: Estimates of nucleated cell counts were drawn from the amplification of reference gene primers. Measured with immunoSEQ multiplex PCR; TCRdb has only the in-frame clones, and not every one. For V, J and clone size, that table is used; D and trimming come from the DNA. The sample contains roughly 95,000 clones, roughly four fifths of which appear only once. This specimen belongs to a study of blood T cell repertoires in COVID-19. Study in general: The United States, Italy and Spain were the sources of the acute and convalescent COVID-19 samples. PBMCs, B-cell-depleted T cells, or T cells provided the cDNA or gDNA that made up the material.

Trimming stripped 2 bases from V and 4 bases from J, with 8 bases between. The CDR3 covers 13 residues. Germline loops: CDR1 SNHLY, CDR2 FYNNEI. Material for sequencing was peripheral blood. The V call is TRBV2, the J call TRBJ1-1; D remains ambiguous. The receptor comes from a man aged 50 to 59 with active or convalescent COVID-19. In DNA form, the CDR3 reads TGTGCCAGCAGTGAAAGCTTAGTCACTGAAGCTTTCTTT. It encodes CASSESLVTEAFF. The full variable domain, its missing parts supplied by reference TRBV2 and TRBJ1-1, is EPEVTQTPSHQVTQMGQEVILRCVPISNHLYFYWYRQILGQKVEFLVSFYNNEISEKSEIFDDQFSVERPDGSNFTLKIRSTKLEDSAMYFCASSESLVTEAFFGQGTRLTVV.